These 17 T cell receptor beta chains share one sample of origin, sequenced in a study of cytomegalovirus exposure and HLA in healthy donors. The PCR used 60 Vbeta and 13 Jbeta primers. Measured with immunoSEQ multiplex PCR; TCRdb has only the in-frame clones, and not every one. The sample has around 150,000 clones, more than 70% seen once. The specimen was PBMCs. The receptor source for this set is a male donor in good health and CMV-seronegative.

The chain carries TRBV5-6 and TRBJ2-1; 8 positions match TRBD2. Germline trimming cut 0 bases from V and 1 base from J; bases unmatched to any gene: 6. This CDR3 has 17 residues. Germline assignment: CDR1 SGHDT and CDR2 YYEEEE. The CDR3 sequence is CASSLAGAGGSYNEQFF. For the CDR3, the DNA is TGTGCCAGCAGCTTGGCCGGGGCGGGGGGATCCTACAATGAGCAGTTCTTC.

The chain employs TRBV27 and TRBJ1-2; no definite D call. Trimming took 3 bases from V and 8 from J, leaving 13 bases between them. The V gene's germline CDR1 is MNHEY and CDR2 SMNVEV (reference sequence). The CDR3 has 13 residues. For the CDR3, the DNA is TGTGCCAGCAGTTTCTCCGGGATTAACGGCTACACCTTC. It translates to CASSFSGINGYTF.

The chain employs TRBV7-2 and TRBJ1-1, with 10 bases fitting TRBD1. The CDR3 spans 15 residues. With 5 bases clipped from V and 2 bases from J, the junction kept 5 bases outside the gene matches. Germline CDR1 reads SGHTA; CDR2 reads FQGNSA. The DNA of the CDR3 is TGTGCCAGCAGCAGAAGGACAGGGGGAAACACTGAAGCTTTCTTT. This sequence encodes CASSRRTGGNTEAFF.

CDR3 amino acids: CASSLTSSYEQYF. For the CDR3, the DNA is TGTGCCAGCAGCTTGACTAGCTCCTACGAGCAGTACTTC. The rearrangement uses TRBV5-6 and TRBJ2-5; possibly TRBD2 for D (5 bases). The tail of the sequence fits TRBJ2-7 better, so the J call may be wrong. The CDR3 consists of 13 residues. CDR1 is SGHDT, CDR2 YYEEEE, per germline.

This clone has just a few counts. This chain joins TRBV6-6 and TRBJ1-1, with D possibly TRBD1 on 5 matching bases. V was pared by 6 bases and J by 8 bases, with 19 bases between. CDR3 length: 14 amino acids. Germline CDR1 MNHNY, CDR2 SVGAGI (reference sequence). The CDR3 reads CASSETVKFAEAFF. The DNA of the CDR3 is TGTGCCAGCAGCGAGACAGTTAAGTTCGCAGAAGCTTTCTTT.

The sample holds one count of this clone. The V call is TRBV5-1, the J call TRBJ2-1, with a weak D call TRBD2 (5 bases). The germline V and J ends were trimmed by 0 bases and 7 bases, with 5 bases remaining between them. This CDR3 contains 12 residues. CDR1 is SGHRS, CDR2 YFSETQ, per germline. CDR3 protein: CASSLAGNEQFF. In DNA form, the CDR3 reads TGCGCCAGCAGCTTGGCGGGGAATGAGCAGTTCTTC.

The chain is built from TRBV7-6 and TRBJ1-6; weak D call: TRBD1 (5 bases). The CDR3 consists of 15 residues. Trimming pared 0 bases from V and 7 bases from J, leaving 10 bases between. CDR1 and CDR2 (germline): SGHVS, FNYEAQ. The chain's CDR3 is CASSLARTSNSPLHF. CDR3 in DNA: TGTGCCAGCAGCTTAGCGAGGACAAGCAATTCACCCCTCCACTTT. Using reference TRBV7-6 and TRBJ1-6 for the parts outside the CDR3, the full variable domain is GAGVSQSPRYKVTKRGQDVALRCDPISGHVSLYWYRQALGQGPEFLTYFNYEAQQDKSGLPNDRFSAERPEGSISTLTIQRTEQRDSAMYRCASSLARTSNSPLHFGNGTRLTVT.

V usage is TRBV5-1 and J usage is TRBJ2-2; D possibly corresponds to TRBD2 (6 bases). Germline V gives CDR1 SGHRS, CDR2 YFSETQ. Trimming stripped 3 bases from V and 2 bases from J, with 14 bases between. This CDR3 comprises 16 residues. CDR3: CASSWSGLTNTGELFF. Here the CDR3 DNA reads TGCGCCAGCAGCTGGAGTGGACTAACCAACACCGGGGAGCTGTTTTTT.

This rearrangement joins TRBV10-1 to TRBJ2-7; a weak D match, TRBD1 (5 bases). The V end lost 2 bases, the J end lost 6 bases, and 23 bases lay between the germline ends. The CDR3 is 17 amino acids. Germline V gene data show CDR1 as WNHNN and CDR2 as SYGVQD (reference sequence). The CDR3 protein is CASSESYVGASLFEQYF. DNA for the CDR3: TGCGCCAGCAGTGAGAGCTACGTTGGGGCGAGTCTCTTCGAGCAGTACTTC.

The rearrangement joins TRBV18 to TRBJ2-7, with 8 bases fitting TRBD1. Germline CDR1 reads KGHSH; CDR2 reads LQKENI. This CDR3 has 15 amino acids. V gave up 3 bases and J gave up 2 bases; unmatched junction bases: 6. CDR3 in DNA: TGTGCCAGCTCACCTGGGACAGGTGCTACCTACGAGCAGTACTTC. It specifies CASSPGTGATYEQYF.

The chain joins TRBV5-4 to TRBJ1-3, with D possibly TRBD1 on 5 matching bases. The V gene's germline CDR1 is SGHNT and CDR2 YYREEE (reference sequence). The ends were cut back, 0 bases at V and 4 bases at J, with 8 bases in the middle. This CDR3 has 14 amino acids. The CDR3 DNA sequence: TGTGCCAGCAGCTTGGGGACATCAGGAAACACCATATATTTT. This sequence encodes CASSLGTSGNTIYF.

The chain has TRBV5-1 and TRBJ2-3; D gene uncertain. This CDR3 has 12 amino acids. From germline, CDR1 is SGHRS and CDR2 YFSETQ. V lost 3 bases and J 2 bases, leaving 4 bases between the germline ends. Here the CDR3 DNA reads TGCGCCAGCAGCTCCATCACAGATACGCAGTATTTT. Encoded protein: CASSSITDTQYF.

J is TRBJ1-2 and V is TRBV30, with 7 bases lining up with TRBD1. Trimming took 0 bases from V and 6 from J; bases not matched to a gene: 4. The CDR3 runs to 13 residues. Germline assignment: CDR1 GTSNPN and CDR2 SVGIG (reference sequence). CDR3 loop: CAWSVTGANGYTF. Written as DNA, the CDR3 is TGTGCCTGGAGTGTCACAGGGGCTAATGGCTACACCTTC.

V gene TRBV15 combines with J gene TRBJ1-5; D not certain. CDR3 size: 13 residues. Trimming took 8 bases from V and 7 from J, leaving 15 bases between them. Germline lookup yields CDR1 LNHNV and CDR2 YYDKDF (reference sequence). The CDR3 nucleotides are TGTGCCACCGGAGGGAGGGAAGGACAGCCCCAGCATTTT. Residues: CATGGREGQPQHF.

V gene TRBV5-1 combines with J gene TRBJ2-1; 10 nucleotides match TRBD2. J was trimmed by 8 bases and V by 0 bases; bases with no gene match: 8. The germline V gene encodes CDR1 SGHRS and CDR2 YFSETQ. The CDR3 loop spans 16 amino acids. CDR3 in DNA: TGCGCCAGCAGCTTGGGGCCAGCGGGGGGGCAAGATGAGCAGTTCTTC. Translation gives CASSLGPAGGQDEQFF.

The chain recombines TRBV13 with TRBJ2-3; D is possibly TRBD2 (6 bases). CDR1 is PRHDT, CDR2 FYEKMQ, per germline (reference sequence). Trimming took off 5 bases at V and 4 bases at J, with 19 bases between the two ends. The CDR3 is 16 amino acids. The CDR3 DNA reads TGTGCCAGCAGCCGGGGACTCCCGGCAAGATCAGATACGCAGTATTTT. It specifies CASSRGLPARSDTQYF.

The chain has TRBV7-6 and TRBJ2-1; D might be TRBD2 (7 bases). Germline lookup yields CDR1 SGHVS and CDR2 FNYEAQ. The CDR3 loop spans 18 amino acids. V lost 1 base and J 0 bases, leaving 16 bases between the germline ends. The CDR3 DNA reads TGTGCCAGCAGCTTAGGTGGGGGGGCTCCGAGCTCCTACAATGAGCAGTTCTTC. Its protein is CASSLGGGAPSSYNEQFF.